The rows below give T cell receptor beta chains drawn from one sample of a study of cytomegalovirus exposure and HLA in healthy donors. Assay used: immunoSEQ multiplex PCR; TCRdb lists only in-frame clones, some missing. The repertoire holds some 40,000 clones, with 81% as singletons. The sequenced sample was PBMCs. These receptors all come from a man over 45 in good health and CMV-seronegative. Each CDR3 is given with its conserved first and last residue. A D gene is named only where the DNA matches it firmly. Expanded clones are given a class, and other clones once, few, many or no size at all.

j_call: TRBJ1-6; d_call: TRBD1; v_call: TRBV30; clone_size: NA; cdr3_aa: CARRGTVANSPLHF; cdr3_nt: TGTGCCCGTAGGGGGACAGTGGCTAATTCACCCCTCCACTTT
j_call: TRBJ2-3; d_call: NA; v_call: TRBV7-9; clone_size: NA; cdr3_aa: CSSRARLVDTQYF; cdr3_nt: TGTTCCAGCAGGGCCCGCCTGGTGGATACGCAGTATTTT
j_call: TRBJ2-1; d_call: NA; v_call: TRBV7-8; clone_size: once; cdr3_aa: CASSLTGTVQEQFF; cdr3_nt: TGTGCCAGCAGCTTAACAGGGACGGTCCAAGAGCAGTTCTTC
j_call: TRBJ2-7; d_call: TRBD1; v_call: TRBV7-3; clone_size: NA; cdr3_aa: CASSVGGYLSYEQYF; cdr3_nt: TGTGCCAGCAGTGTAGGGGGCTATTTATCCTACGAGCAGTACTTC
j_call: TRBJ2-7; d_call: TRBD2; v_call: TRBV25-1; clone_size: NA; cdr3_aa: CASSEYSGGEGLEQYF; cdr3_nt: TGTGCCAGCAGTGAATACAGCGGGGGGGAGGGGCTCGAGCAGTACTTC
j_call: TRBJ2-3; d_call: NA; v_call: TRBV4-3; clone_size: NA; cdr3_aa: CASSQDLKGLGRSSTDTQYF; cdr3_nt: TGCGCCAGCAGCCAAGATCTTAAGGGACTGGGTCGATCTAGCACAGATACGCAGTATTTT
j_call: TRBJ2-2; d_call: NA; v_call: TRBV9; clone_size: NA; cdr3_aa: CASSVIGGGPNTGELFF; cdr3_nt: TGTGCCAGCAGCGTAATAGGGGGGGGGCCGAACACCGGGGAGCTGTTTTTT
j_call: TRBJ1-1; d_call: NA; v_call: TRBV2; clone_size: NA; cdr3_aa: CASGTTNTEAFF; cdr3_nt: TGTGCCAGCGGGACAACGAACACTGAAGCTTTCTTT
j_call: TRBJ2-3; d_call: NA; v_call: TRBV27; clone_size: NA; cdr3_aa: CASSPGETPDTQYF; cdr3_nt: TGTGCCAGCAGCCCCGGAGAGACCCCCGATACGCAGTATTTT
j_call: TRBJ2-2; d_call: TRBD1; v_call: TRBV2; clone_size: NA; cdr3_aa: CASRPGQANTGELFF; cdr3_nt: TGTGCCAGCAGACCGGGACAGGCCAACACCGGGGAGCTGTTTTTT
j_call: TRBJ2-7; d_call: TRBD2; v_call: TRBV19; clone_size: NA; cdr3_aa: CASSLRGGGRDYEQYF; cdr3_nt: TGTGCCAGTAGTCTCCGAGGCGGGGGGCGGGACTACGAGCAGTACTTC
j_call: TRBJ2-3; d_call: TRBD2; v_call: TRBV4-1; clone_size: NA; cdr3_aa: CASSPFAGGGQAQYF; cdr3_nt: TGCGCCAGCAGCCCCTTCGCCGGGGGGGGCCAGGCGCAGTATTTT
j_call: TRBJ2-7; d_call: TRBD2; v_call: TRBV5-5; clone_size: NA; cdr3_aa: CASSLLAGGSTTTYEQYF; cdr3_nt: TGTGCCAGCAGCTTGTTAGCGGGAGGATCCACTACTACCTACGAGCAGTACTTC
j_call: TRBJ2-7; d_call: TRBD1; v_call: TRBV9; clone_size: NA; cdr3_aa: CASSLGQGSYEQYF; cdr3_nt: TGTGCCAGCAGTCTGGGACAGGGAAGCTACGAGCAGTACTTC
j_call: TRBJ2-7; d_call: TRBD1; v_call: TRBV7-2; clone_size: NA; cdr3_aa: CASSTRDRGGEQYF; cdr3_nt: TGTGCCAGCAGCACCAGGGACAGGGGCGGTGAGCAGTACTTC
j_call: TRBJ2-7; d_call: NA; v_call: TRBV27; clone_size: NA; cdr3_aa: CASSLAYGGSYEQYF; cdr3_nt: TGTGCCAGCAGTTTAGCTTACGGGGGCTCCTACGAGCAGTACTTC
j_call: TRBJ1-2; d_call: NA; v_call: TRBV29-1; clone_size: NA; cdr3_aa: CSVEAMPQYGYTF; cdr3_nt: TGCAGCGTTGAAGCGATGCCCCAGTATGGCTACACCTTC
j_call: TRBJ2-7; d_call: NA; v_call: TRBV2; clone_size: NA; cdr3_aa: CASSEDRYSDEQYF; cdr3_nt: TGTGCCAGCAGTGAAGACAGGTATTCCGACGAGCAGTACTTC
j_call: TRBJ2-2; d_call: TRBD2; v_call: TRBV5-1; clone_size: once; cdr3_aa: CASSQPLAGGLDGELFF; cdr3_nt: TGCGCCAGCAGCCAGCCACTAGCGGGGGGGCTTGACGGGGAGCTGTTTTTT
j_call: TRBJ1-1; d_call: NA; v_call: TRBV6-5; clone_size: NA; cdr3_aa: CASSYQQGLRTEAFF; cdr3_nt: TGTGCCAGCAGTTACCAACAGGGTCTGAGGACTGAAGCTTTCTTT
j_call: TRBJ2-3; d_call: TRBD2; v_call: TRBV5-1; clone_size: once; cdr3_aa: CASSLELAGGATDTQYF; cdr3_nt: TGCGCCAGCAGCTTGGAACTAGCGGGGGGTGCGACAGATACGCAGTATTTT
j_call: TRBJ1-3; d_call: TRBD1; v_call: TRBV7-2; clone_size: NA; cdr3_aa: CASSLASGGSGNTIYF; cdr3_nt: TGTGCCAGCAGCTTAGCGTCAGGGGGATCTGGAAACACCATATATTTT
j_call: TRBJ1-2; d_call: NA; v_call: TRBV18; clone_size: NA; cdr3_aa: CASSPPIATYGYTF; cdr3_nt: TGTGCCAGCTCACCACCGATAGCCACCTATGGCTACACCTTC
j_call: TRBJ2-1; d_call: NA; v_call: TRBV7-9; clone_size: NA; cdr3_aa: CASSPTEIEQFF; cdr3_nt: TGTGCCAGCAGTCCTACAGAGATTGAGCAGTTCTTC
j_call: TRBJ2-1; d_call: NA; v_call: TRBV7-8; clone_size: few; cdr3_aa: CASSLTNNEQFF; cdr3_nt: TGTGCCAGCAGCCTCACAAACAATGAGCAGTTCTTC
j_call: TRBJ2-7; d_call: TRBD2; v_call: TRBV28; clone_size: NA; cdr3_aa: CASSYKGLAGGPYEQYF; cdr3_nt: TGTGCCAGCAGCTATAAGGGACTAGCGGGAGGGCCCTACGAGCAGTACTTC
j_call: TRBJ2-1; d_call: TRBD1; v_call: TRBV29-1; clone_size: NA; cdr3_aa: CSVLPGQIPYNEQFF; cdr3_nt: TGCAGCGTTTTACCGGGACAGATCCCCTACAATGAGCAGTTCTTC
j_call: TRBJ2-2; d_call: NA; v_call: TRBV7-3; clone_size: once; cdr3_aa: CASSLNRETTGELFF; cdr3_nt: TGTGCCAGCAGCTTAAATCGGGAAACCACCGGGGAGCTGTTTTTT
j_call: TRBJ1-5; d_call: NA; v_call: TRBV30; clone_size: NA; cdr3_aa: CAWSVQHNLNQPQHF; cdr3_nt: TGTGCCTGGAGTGTACAACACAACCTCAATCAGCCCCAGCATTTT
j_call: TRBJ1-4; d_call: TRBD1; v_call: TRBV29-1; clone_size: NA; cdr3_aa: CSVRGTGSGYEKLFF; cdr3_nt: TGCAGCGTTCGGGGGACAGGAAGCGGATATGAAAAACTGTTTTTT
j_call: TRBJ1-1; d_call: NA; v_call: TRBV19; clone_size: NA; cdr3_aa: CASKDPTGSLNTEAFF; cdr3_nt: TGTGCCAGTAAAGACCCTACCGGGTCTCTCAACACTGAAGCTTTCTTT
j_call: TRBJ1-3; d_call: NA; v_call: TRBV10-3; clone_size: NA; cdr3_aa: CAMSSGQLSGNTIYF; cdr3_nt: TGTGCCATGTCTTCTGGGCAACTCTCTGGAAACACCATATATTTT
j_call: TRBJ2-7; d_call: TRBD2; v_call: TRBV4-2; clone_size: few; cdr3_aa: CASSQPSGIDSYEQYF; cdr3_nt: TGTGCCAGCAGCCAGCCTAGCGGGATAGACTCCTACGAGCAGTACTTC
j_call: TRBJ2-6; d_call: TRBD1; v_call: TRBV4-3; clone_size: once; cdr3_aa: CASSHGTGSGANVLTF; cdr3_nt: TGCGCCAGCAGCCACGGGACAGGCTCTGGGGCCAACGTCCTGACTTTC
j_call: TRBJ2-7; d_call: NA; v_call: TRBV7-9; clone_size: NA; cdr3_aa: CASSPRQGRSYEQYF; cdr3_nt: TGTGCCAGCAGTCCTCGTCAGGGGAGATCCTACGAGCAGTACTTC
j_call: TRBJ2-7; d_call: TRBD1; v_call: TRBV6-1; clone_size: NA; cdr3_aa: CASSGSGTVSRYEQYF; cdr3_nt: TGTGCCAGCAGTGGGTCAGGGACAGTAAGCCGCTACGAGCAGTACTTC